Each of the 29 T cell receptor beta chains below was sequenced from the same sample in a study of blood T cell repertoires in COVID-19 (dated by TCRdb to the early 2020s). Library creation used the immunoSEQ multiplex PCR assay. Here the immuneACCESS table is served through TCRdb, limited to in-frame sequences with V and J called. Missing clones are a known gap in these copies; in checked studies unresolved V genes cover under half, and the rest lacks a known reason. In this sample the table shows 40,000 to 60,000 clones, around 84% of which occur a single time. Jointly, the top ten make up around 2.6% of the sample. The specimen sequenced was peripheral blood. These receptors came from a woman at least 80 years old with COVID-19, enrolled during active disease.

The chain joins TRBV5-6 to TRBJ2-1, with 13 bases that match TRBD2. CDR3 size: 18 residues. V trimming: 4 bases; J trimming: 0 bases; junction bases outside the gene matches: 7. Germline V gene sequence: CDR1 SGHDT, CDR2 YYEEEE. CDR3 sequence: CASSTTSGGFTSYNEQFF. The CDR3 DNA reads TGTGCCAGCAGCACGACTAGCGGGGGGTTCACCTCCTACAATGAGCAGTTCTTC.

The chain recombines TRBV6-5 with TRBJ1-5; D perhaps matches TRBD1 (5 bases). V was trimmed by 6 bases and J by 6 bases, leaving 12 bases between them. Germline V gene lookup returns CDR1 MNHEY and CDR2 SVGAGI. This CDR3 has 13 amino acids. The CDR3 region has the DNA TGTGCCAGCAGACAGGTTTGGCCTCAGCCCCAGCATTTT. Translating gives CASRQVWPQPQHF.

This clone appeared a few times. This rearrangement joins TRBV25-1 to TRBJ1-2, with TRBD1 as a possible D gene (5 bases). Trimming removed 2 bases at V and 1 base at J, with 5 bases between. The CDR3 consists of 13 residues. Germline-derived CDR1 and CDR2 are MGHDK and SYGVNS. The CDR3 DNA reads TGTGCCAGCAGTGAACAGGGTAACTATGGCTACACCTTC. Its protein product is CASSEQGNYGYTF.

The V gene is TRBV14, the J gene TRBJ2-3; D ambiguous. The CDR3 consists of 13 residues. V lost 4 bases and J lost 5, with 10 bases in between. The germline V gene has CDR1 SGHDN and CDR2 FVKESK. The CDR3: CASSRFAKDTQYF. CDR3 nucleotides: TGTGCCAGCAGCCGCTTCGCGAAAGATACGCAGTATTTT.

J is TRBJ2-1 and V is TRBV24-1; D not resolved. CDR3 size: 11 residues. Germline V CDR1 and CDR2: KGHDR, SFDVKD. Trimming removed 5 bases at V and 7 bases at J, with 5 bases between. The CDR3 DNA follows: TGTGCCACCAGTGGCGGAAATGAGCAGTTCTTC. This translates into CATSGGNEQFF.

The genes are TRBV27 and TRBJ1-2; D possibly corresponds to TRBD1 (5 bases). The V end lost 5 bases, the J end lost 4 bases, and 17 bases lay between the germline ends. There are 15 residues in the CDR3. The germline V gene encodes CDR1 MNHEY and CDR2 SMNVEV (reference sequence). CDR3 region: CASSPPLGQGYGYTF. The CDR3 DNA sequence: TGTGCCAGCAGTCCACCCCTGGGTCAGGGCTATGGCTACACCTTC.

The rearrangement joins TRBV19 to TRBJ2-5; 9 bases are a match to TRBD1. Trimming cost V 5 bases and J 1 base; bases outside gene matches: 11. From germline, CDR1 is LNHDA and CDR2 SQIVND (reference sequence). The CDR3 consists of 17 residues. The DNA for the CDR3 is TGTGCCAGTAGTCCCCTTGGGACAGGGACTACCCAAGAGACCCAGTACTTC. Translated, it gives CASSPLGTGTTQETQYF.

The gene calls are TRBV5-6 and TRBJ1-6; D is uncertain. The CDR3 has 16 residues. The germline gives CDR1 SGHDT, CDR2 YYEEEE. Trimming cost V 1 base and J 3 bases, with 11 bases left between them. The DNA of the CDR3 is TGTGCCAGCAGCTTGTACTCGGGAATCTATAATTCACCCCTCCACTTT. It specifies CASSLYSGIYNSPLHF.

V usage is TRBV2 and J usage is TRBJ2-7, with D uncertain. Germline V gene sequence: CDR1 SNHLY, CDR2 FYNNEI. V lost 6 bases and J 0 bases, leaving 18 bases between the germline ends. The CDR3 sequence is 16 residues long. This CDR3 reads CASRTRLGLSSYEQYF. As DNA, the CDR3 is TGTGCCAGCAGGACTCGACTGGGTCTAAGCTCCTACGAGCAGTACTTC.

This clone was picked up one time. The chain carries TRBV28 and TRBJ1-2; unclear D gene. V lost 6 bases and J 4 bases, leaving 12 bases between the germline ends. Germline V gives CDR1 MDHEN, CDR2 SYDVKM. The CDR3 is 13 amino acids. This CDR3 is CASSFPVSYGYTF. The CDR3 coding sequence is TGTGCCAGCAGCTTCCCAGTATCCTATGGCTACACCTTC.

In DNA form, the CDR3 reads TGTGCCAGCAGCGGGCGGAAGACAGGGGACAACTATGGCTACACCTTC. Amino acid sequence: CASSGRKTGDNYGYTF. This chain joins TRBV11-2 and TRBJ1-2; 8 bases fit TRBD1. The CDR3 contains 16 residues. V gave up 5 bases and J gave up 2 bases; unmatched junction bases: 10. From germline, CDR1 is SGHAT and CDR2 FQNNGV.

A few counts support this clone. The chain has TRBV5-1 and TRBJ1-1, with D maybe TRBD1 (6 bases). Germline CDR1 SGHRS, CDR2 YFSETQ. V lost 4 bases and J 3 bases, leaving 13 bases between the germline ends. CDR3 length: 14 amino acids. The CDR3 is CASSRVQGYTEAFF. In nucleotides, the CDR3 is TGCGCCAGCAGCCGCGTACAGGGATACACTGAAGCTTTCTTT.

The rearrangement joins TRBV4-1 to TRBJ2-7; 7 bases align to TRBD1. CDR1 and CDR2 from the germline V gene are MGHRA and YSYEKL. The CDR3 sequence is 14 residues long. Losses at the gene ends were 3 bases for V and 4 bases for J; bases not matched to a gene: 6. The CDR3 is CASSQVGQDYEQYF. In nucleotides, the CDR3 is TGCGCCAGCAGCCAGGTTGGACAGGATTACGAGCAGTACTTC.

This clone appeared once. The chain uses TRBV5-6 and TRBJ1-1; D remains ambiguous. Germline V lookup: CDR1 SGHDT, CDR2 YYEEEE. The length of the CDR3 is 14 residues. Trimming cost V 2 bases and J 1 base, with 9 bases left between them. DNA of the CDR3: TGTGCCAGCAGCTTACTTACAGCGAACACTGAAGCTTTCTTT. Protein product: CASSLLTANTEAFF.

The rearrangement links TRBV2 to TRBJ2-2, with 7 bases that match TRBD1. From germline, CDR1 is SNHLY and CDR2 FYNNEI. The CDR3 covers 14 residues. V gave up 9 bases and J gave up 0 bases; unmatched junction bases: 4. CDR3 DNA sequence: TGTGCCAGAGACAGGGTTACGAACACCGGGGAGCTGTTTTTT. Translation gives CARDRVTNTGELFF.

The rearrangement joins TRBV6-1 to TRBJ1-3; 7 bases fit TRBD1. This CDR3 region has 17 residues. Trimming at V came to 3 bases and at J to 0 bases, leaving 8 bases not matched to a gene. CDR1 is MNHNS, CDR2 SASEGT, per germline. This CDR3 is CASSDRGSPRSGNTIYF. The DNA of the CDR3 is TGTGCCAGCAGTGACAGGGGGAGTCCACGCTCTGGAAACACCATATATTTT.

The chain joins TRBV19 to TRBJ1-1; maybe TRBD1 (5 bases). The CDR3 extends over 15 amino acids. The germline V gene encodes CDR1 LNHDA and CDR2 SQIVND (reference sequence). Trimming stripped 6 bases from V and 0 bases from J, with 14 bases between. CDR3 in DNA: TGTGCCAGTAGCCTCTTAGGACATTTGAACACTGAAGCTTTCTTT. This encodes CASSLLGHLNTEAFF.

V usage is TRBV12-5 and J usage is TRBJ2-7; 9 nucleotides agree with TRBD1. CDR1 is LGHNT, CDR2 FRNRAP, per germline. CDR3 length equals 14 residues. Germline trimming cut 6 bases from V and 5 bases from J; bases unmatched to any gene: 8. The CDR3 loop is CASGSGTGIDEQYF. The CDR3 DNA sequence: TGTGCTAGTGGCTCCGGGACAGGGATCGACGAGCAGTACTTC.

This clone was recorded once. V is TRBV4-1 and J is TRBJ1-1, with 9 bases fitting TRBD1. The V gene end was trimmed by 5 bases and the J gene end by 2 bases; junction bases not matched to a gene: 9. Germline lookup yields CDR1 MGHRA and CDR2 YSYEKL. This CDR3 is 16 amino acids long. The CDR3 sequence is CASSSQQGAGNTEAFF. CDR3 DNA: TGCGCCAGCAGCTCCCAACAGGGGGCCGGAAACACTGAAGCTTTCTTT.

This clone is deemed medium-sized. V and J are TRBV5-1 and TRBJ1-2, with 10 bases identical to TRBD1. The germline V gene has CDR1 SGHRS and CDR2 YFSETQ. J lost 4 bases, V lost 0 bases, and 9 bases had no gene match. There are 17 residues in the CDR3. CDR3 coding DNA: TGCGCCAGCAGCTTGGACCGACAGGGGGCACATATCTATGGCTACACCTTC. Its protein product is CASSLDRQGAHIYGYTF.

V and J are TRBV7-8 and TRBJ1-5; D not certain. The germline V gene has CDR1 SGHVS and CDR2 FQNEAQ. The CDR3 consists of 13 residues. V dropped 8 bases and J dropped 0 bases, with 8 bases sitting between them. The CDR3 DNA follows: TGTGCCAGCGGGCTTTATAGCAATCAGCCCCAGCATTTT. Translating it yields CASGLYSNQPQHF.

This sequence joins TRBV18 and TRBJ1-6; 8 bases map to TRBD1. The CDR3 covers 16 residues. Germline V CDR1 and CDR2: KGHSH, LQKENI. V lost 2 bases to trimming and J lost 8 bases; unmatched junction nucleotides: 8. CDR3 sequence: CASSPTLGQEYSPLHF. In DNA form, the CDR3 reads TGTGCCAGCTCACCAACCTTGGGACAGGAATATTCACCCCTCCACTTT.

V and J are TRBV28 and TRBJ2-3; a weak D match, TRBD2 (7 bases). CDR3 length: 14 residues. CDR1 MDHEN and CDR2 SYDVKM come from the germline V gene. Trimming cost V 7 bases and J 3 bases, with 14 bases left between them. The CDR3 region is CASMGGRWTDTQYF. The CDR3 nucleotides read TGTGCCAGCATGGGGGGGCGCTGGACAGATACGCAGTATTTT.

The chain has TRBV19 and TRBJ1-5; TRBD1 matches at 7 bases. From germline, CDR1 is LNHDA and CDR2 SQIVND (reference sequence). J lost 0 bases, V lost 8 bases, and 4 bases had no gene match. The CDR3 loop spans 14 amino acids. CDR3 sequence: CASRDRYSNQPQHF. DNA of the CDR3: TGTGCCAGTCGGGACAGATATAGCAATCAGCCCCAGCATTTT.

CDR3 sequence (DNA): TGTGCCAGCAGTGAACCGGGGAGGGCTAGCGTTGGGTATGAGCAGTTCTTC. It codes for CASSEPGRASVGYEQFF. J is TRBJ2-1 and V is TRBV2; TRBD2 agrees at 7 bases. After removal of 2 bases from V and 8 bases from J, the junction contained 15 bases not matched to a gene. Germline loops: CDR1 SNHLY, CDR2 FYNNEI. There are 17 residues in the CDR3.

The chain carries TRBV30 and TRBJ1-6; TRBD1 agrees at 8 bases. This CDR3 is built from 14 residues. V shed 1 base, J shed 10 bases, and the junction held 6 bases outside the gene matches. The germline gives CDR1 GTSNPN, CDR2 SVGIG (reference sequence). The CDR3 here is CAWSAGTGRSPLHF. The CDR3 coding sequence is TGTGCCTGGAGTGCCGGGACAGGTAGATCACCCCTCCACTTT. Based on the CDR3 plus reference TRBV30 and TRBJ1-6, the full variable domain is SQTIHQWPATLVQPVGSPLSLECTVEGTSNPNLYWYRQAAGRGLQLLFYSVGIGQISSEVPQNLSASRPQDRQFILSSKKLLLSDSGFYLCAWSAGTGRSPLHFGNGTRLTVT.

The chain employs TRBV5-6 and TRBJ1-2, with TRBD1 identical over 9 bases. With V trimmed by 4 bases and J by 8 bases, 6 bases remained unmatched. This CDR3 comprises 13 residues. CDR1 SGHDT and CDR2 YYEEEE come from the germline V gene. CDR3 amino acids: CASSRDRARGYTF. The CDR3 DNA is TGTGCCAGCAGCAGGGACAGGGCTCGAGGCTACACCTTC.

The chain employs TRBV7-9 and TRBJ2-1; 7 bases are shared with TRBD2. The CDR3 is made up of 15 amino acids. The trim removed 5 bases at V and 1 base at J, leaving 5 bases unmatched. Germline-derived CDR1 and CDR2 are SEHNR and FQNEAQ (reference sequence). The CDR3 loop reads CASSPSGASYNEQFF. DNA for the CDR3: TGTGCCAGCAGCCCAAGCGGGGCTTCCTACAATGAGCAGTTCTTC.

In its sample, this clone was seen a few times. The rearrangement uses TRBV7-6 and TRBJ1-1, with 10 bases identical to TRBD1. Trimming at V came to 3 bases and at J to 5 bases, leaving 3 bases not matched to a gene. The length of the CDR3 is 14 residues. Germline loops: CDR1 SGHVS, CDR2 FNYEAQ. The CDR3, as DNA: TGTGCCAGCAGCTTGACAGGGGGCGTAACTGAAGCTTTCTTT. Its translation: CASSLTGGVTEAFF.